This TCR beta chain was captured by sequencing in a study of CD8+ T cells in alopecia areata. RNA was extracted and reverse transcribed into cDNA as the sequencing template. Assay: immunoSEQ multiplex PCR; the TCRdb copy retains only in-frame clones and omits some. The table includes around 100,000 clones, 85% to 90% detected once. Germline CDR1 and CDR2: MGHDK and SYGVNS. The CDR3 covers 11 residues. Deletions cut 8 bases from V and 1 base from J, with 0 bases between. Noted treatment: oral pan-JAK inhibitor, 5-10 mg twice daily. This clone showed up just a few times. This clonotype was sampled from a human donor with alopecia areata. The specimen comprised CD8+ T cells sorted from blood, sampled around week 31, from a patient treated with tofacitinib. The chain recombines TRBV25-1 with TRBJ2-6; the D is unclear. This CDR3 is CASSGANVLTF. CDR3 in DNA: TGTGCCAGCTCTGGGGCCAACGTCCTGACTTTC.